The present entry profiles one T cell receptor beta chain with its context. Produced via immunoSEQ multiplex PCR; TCRdb's table is partial and in-frame only. Here the sample spans about 120,000 clones, about nine tenths being singletons. The entry originates in a study of T cell clones after liver transplantation. Trimming pared 3 bases from V and 1 base from J, leaving 9 bases between. The germline V gene has CDR1 SGHTA and CDR2 FQGTGA. The CDR3 has 15 residues. The sequenced sample was CD4+ T cells from blood, obtained 12 months after liver transplant. V gene TRBV7-3 combines with J gene TRBJ2-2; D remains unclear. This TCR was sampled from a human patient who received a liver transplant. T cells may partly derive from the graft donor. CDR3 in amino acids: CASSFFPQNTGELFF. CDR3 in DNA: TGTGCCAGCAGCTTCTTCCCCCAGAACACCGGGGAGCTGTTTTTT.